Presented here are 27 T cell receptor beta chains from one specimen sequenced in a study of brain T cells in children with intractable seizures. Stated time point: blood from clinic visit 5 months post-surgery; TSC patient then seizure free. Measured with immunoSEQ multiplex PCR; TCRdb has only the in-frame clones, and not every one. The sample lists hundreds of thousands of clones, over 90% occurring once. Specimen: peripheral blood, collected around 5 months after surgery. The receptors originated from a boy younger than two with tuberous sclerosis and intractable seizures.

The gene calls are TRBV19 and TRBJ2-2, with D perhaps TRBD1 or TRBD2 (5 bases each). This CDR3 has 17 residues. Germline values: CDR1 LNHDA, CDR2 SQIVND (reference sequence). Trimming removed 3 bases from V and 3 bases from J, with 17 bases in between. CDR3 DNA sequence: TGTGCCAGTAGTATCACCAGGGAGTTCGAGGACACCGGGGAGCTGTTTTTT. Amino acid sequence: CASSITREFEDTGELFF.

J is TRBJ2-7 and V is TRBV9; 13 bases agree with TRBD2. The length of the CDR3 is 15 residues. J gave up 7 bases and V 4 bases, and 8 bases lay outside the gene matches. Germline V gene lookup returns CDR1 SGDLS and CDR2 YYNGEE. The DNA of the CDR3 is TGTGCCAGCAGCCCAGGACTAGCGGGAGAATGGGAGCAGTACTTC. Its protein product is CASSPGLAGEWEQYF.

This clone was seen only once. The chain links TRBV6-5 to TRBJ2-7, with 12 positions matching TRBD2. Looked up from germline, CDR1 is MNHEY and CDR2 is SVGAGI. This CDR3 has 13 amino acids. V dropped 9 bases and J dropped 7; count of bases not matched to a gene: 7. The DNA for the CDR3 is TGTGCCAGTCAGCTAGCGGGGGGGCGGGAGCAGTACTTC. Protein sequence: CASQLAGGREQYF.

The chain carries TRBV15 and TRBJ2-7, with TRBD2 matching 10 bases. The CDR3 totals 15 residues. Germline V gene lookup returns CDR1 LNHNV and CDR2 YYDKDF (reference sequence). V trimming: 10 bases; J trimming: 5 bases; junction bases outside the gene matches: 14. The CDR3 coding sequence is TGTGCCATCAAAAGGGAGCGGGAGGGCCTAGACGAGCAGTACTTC. Its translation is CAIKREREGLDEQYF.

The J gene is TRBJ2-7, the V gene TRBV5-6; D perhaps matches TRBD2 (5 bases). V lost 2 bases to trimming and J lost 4 bases, with 13 bases between them. The CDR3 has 14 amino acids. Germline CDR1 SGHDT, CDR2 YYEEEE. As DNA, the CDR3 is TGTGCCAGCAGCTTCGCTAGCTCTCTGTACGAGCAGTACTTC. Translated, it gives CASSFASSLYEQYF.

This rearrangement joins TRBV6-5 to TRBJ1-2, with 9 positions matching TRBD1. The V gene's germline CDR1 is MNHEY and CDR2 SVGAGI. The CDR3 has 14 amino acids. With 4 bases clipped from V and 5 bases from J, the junction kept 5 bases outside the gene matches. The CDR3 is CASSWTGALYGYTF. The CDR3 DNA sequence: TGTGCCAGCAGTTGGACAGGGGCCTTATATGGCTACACCTTC.

The chain employs TRBV6-5 and TRBJ2-7; D is unclear. From germline, CDR1 is MNHEY and CDR2 SVGAGI. The CDR3 runs 12 residues. V gave up 6 bases and J gave up 2 bases, with 8 bases separating them. The CDR3 nucleotides are TGTGCCAGCAGCTTACTACCCTACGAGCAGTACTTC. This sequence encodes CASSLLPYEQYF.

In this sample, this clone turned up once. The J gene is TRBJ2-7, the V gene TRBV27, with D perhaps TRBD2 (6 bases). V dropped 3 bases and J dropped 5 bases, with 17 bases sitting between them. The CDR3 is made up of 15 amino acids. Germline values: CDR1 MNHEY, CDR2 SMNVEV (reference sequence). CDR3: CASSFLGGTPDEQYF. In DNA form, the CDR3 reads TGTGCCAGCAGTTTTCTGGGCGGGACCCCCGACGAGCAGTACTTC.

The V gene is TRBV28, the J gene TRBJ2-3; TRBD2 agrees at 15 bases. Germline-derived CDR1 and CDR2 are MDHEN and SYDVKM. With 6 bases clipped from V and 5 bases from J, the junction kept 12 bases outside the gene matches. This CDR3 spans 18 amino acids. The CDR3 DNA follows: TGTGCCAGCAGCTCCGGACTAGCGGGAGGGCCCCAGATAGATACGCAGTATTTT. The encoded protein is CASSSGLAGGPQIDTQYF.

In DNA form, the CDR3 reads TGTGCCAGAAGGCGGATCCTTAATGAAAAACTGTTTTTT. The encoded protein is CARRRILNEKLFF. The rearrangement uses TRBV12-3 or TRBV12-4 and TRBJ1-4; D uncertain. The V end was cut by 9 bases, the J end by 4 bases, with 12 bases between. The CDR3 length is 13 residues.

This clone was observed a few times. The chain has TRBV2 and TRBJ1-2; TRBD1 matches at 8 bases. Trimming at V came to 6 bases and at J to 8 bases, leaving 11 bases not matched to a gene. Germline-derived CDR1 and CDR2 are SNHLY and FYNNEI. The CDR3 loop spans 14 amino acids. CDR3 in amino acids: CASRADREEKGYTF. The CDR3 DNA reads as TGTGCCAGCAGGGCGGACAGGGAGGAAAAGGGCTACACCTTC.

CDR3 sequence: CASSKSGRALTEAFF. In nucleotides, the CDR3 is TGTGCCAGCAGCAAATCGGGCAGGGCGCTCACTGAAGCTTTCTTT. The rearrangement joins TRBV6-5 to TRBJ1-1; possibly TRBD1 for D (5 bases). The CDR3 totals 15 residues. Trimming took 6 bases from V and 4 from J, leaving 18 bases between them. CDR1 and CDR2 from the germline V gene are MNHEY and SVGAGI.

This clone was observed a few times. The J gene is TRBJ2-2, the V gene TRBV14; 8 bases are shared with TRBD2. In germline, CDR1 is SGHDN, CDR2 FVKESK. V lost 1 base to trimming and J lost 7 bases; unmatched junction nucleotides: 14. The length of the CDR3 is 18 residues. The CDR3 DNA follows: TGTGCCAGCAGCCAAGCGACTAGCGAACCACTCAAGGGCGGGGAGCTGTTTTTT. Translated: CASSQATSEPLKGGELFF.

The V and J genes are TRBV7-2 and TRBJ2-3; D remains ambiguous. This CDR3 has 15 residues. V lost 1 base to trimming and J lost 4 bases, with 12 bases between them. Germline V CDR1 and CDR2: SGHTA, FQGNSA. The CDR3 DNA reads as TGTGCCAGCAGCTTAGTGGCGTCATTTTCAGATACGCAGTATTTT. Its translation is CASSLVASFSDTQYF.

The chain joins TRBV25-1 to TRBJ2-5; D remains unclear. Germline lookup yields CDR1 MGHDK and CDR2 SYGVNS. Trimming took 9 bases from V and 2 from J, leaving 4 bases between them. This CDR3 comprises 10 residues. The CDR3 coding sequence is TGTGCCAGTCTACAAGAGACCCAGTACTTC. Translation gives CASLQETQYF. The complete variable domain, with remaining parts taken from reference TRBV25-1 and TRBJ2-5, reads EADIYQTPRYLVIGTGKKITLECSQTMGHDKMYWYQQDPGMELHLIHYSYGVNSTEKGDLSSESTVSRIRTEHFPLTLESARPSHTSQYLCASLQETQYFGPGTRLLVL.

This chain joins TRBV27 and TRBJ1-4, with 7 nucleotides matching TRBD1. The CDR3 length is 14 residues. The germline V gene has CDR1 MNHEY and CDR2 SMNVEV (reference sequence). V shed 7 bases, J shed 8 bases, and the junction held 10 bases outside the gene matches. The CDR3 sequence is CASKHRGEGEKLFF. CDR3 coding DNA: TGTGCCAGCAAACACAGGGGCGAGGGGGAAAAACTGTTTTTT.

The count of this clone is one. The chain employs TRBV19 and TRBJ1-1; D call uncertain. This CDR3 spans 14 amino acids. In germline, CDR1 is LNHDA, CDR2 SQIVND (reference sequence). Trimming cost V 2 bases and J 0 bases, with 7 bases left between them. DNA for the CDR3: TGTGCCAGTAGTATACTGGGAGTGAACACTGAAGCTTTCTTT. Amino acid sequence: CASSILGVNTEAFF.

The chain recombines TRBV28 with TRBJ2-1; 9 bases are a match to TRBD2. J was trimmed by 8 bases and V by 6 bases; bases with no gene match: 17. The CDR3 is 17 residues long. The germline V gene has CDR1 MDHEN and CDR2 SYDVKM. The CDR3 loop is CASSPASRGRASDEQFF. The CDR3, as DNA: TGTGCCAGCAGCCCAGCGTCCCGCGGGAGGGCCAGCGATGAGCAGTTCTTC.

The chain recombines TRBV19 with TRBJ2-2; 10 bases line up with TRBD2. This CDR3 comprises 15 residues. J lost 4 bases, V lost 1 base, and 0 bases had no gene match. CDR1 and CDR2 (germline): LNHDA, SQIVND (reference sequence). The CDR3 loop reads CASSIASGSTGELFF. The DNA for the CDR3 is TGTGCCAGTAGTATAGCTAGCGGGAGCACCGGGGAGCTGTTTTTT.

V gene TRBV7-6 combines with J gene TRBJ2-5; TRBD2 matches at 7 bases. Trimming took 1 base from V and 2 from J; bases not matched to a gene: 4. This CDR3 region has 15 residues. Per germline, CDR1 SGHVS and CDR2 FNYEAQ. CDR3 protein: CASSLGGSRQETQYF. In DNA form, the CDR3 reads TGTGCCAGCAGCTTAGGCGGGAGCCGACAAGAGACCCAGTACTTC. The full variable domain, its missing parts supplied by reference TRBV7-6 and TRBJ2-5, is GAGVSQSPRYKVTKRGQDVALRCDPISGHVSLYWYRQALGQGPEFLTYFNYEAQQDKSGLPNDRFSAERPEGSISTLTIQRTEQRDSAMYRCASSLGGSRQETQYFGPGTRLLVL.

The CDR3 loop reads CASSTNEQFF. The CDR3 DNA reads as TGTGCCAGCAGCACCAATGAGCAGTTCTTC. The chain uses TRBV12-3 or TRBV12-4 and TRBJ2-1; D unresolved. The CDR3 spans 10 residues. V was trimmed by 6 bases and J by 6 bases, leaving 3 bases between them.

The chain combines TRBV28 with TRBJ1-3; possibly TRBD1 for D (5 bases). Germline-derived CDR1 and CDR2 are MDHEN and SYDVKM. The ends were cut back, 3 bases at V and 3 bases at J, with 12 bases in the middle. The CDR3 runs to 15 residues. The CDR3: CASSLGGGDGNTIYF. CDR3 nucleotides: TGTGCCAGCAGTTTGGGCGGGGGTGATGGAAACACCATATATTTT.

The chain is built from TRBV11-3 and TRBJ1-2; 8 positions match TRBD1. CDR3 length: 16 amino acids. Per germline, CDR1 SGHNT and CDR2 YENEEA. With 5 bases clipped from V and 1 base from J, the junction kept 9 bases outside the gene matches. The CDR3 region is CASSHRTGIYNYGYTF. For the CDR3, the DNA is TGTGCCAGCAGCCATAGGACAGGGATTTATAACTATGGCTACACCTTC.

CDR3 bases: TGTGCCAGCAGCTTAGTGGGTAGCGGGAACTCACTCTCCTACGAGCAGTACTTC. It is translated as CASSLVGSGNSLSYEQYF. The rearrangement joins TRBV7-8 to TRBJ2-7; TRBD2 matches 8 bases. V gave up 1 base and J gave up 0 bases; unmatched junction bases: 11. Germline values: CDR1 SGHVS, CDR2 FQNEAQ. This CDR3 contains 18 residues. The whole variable domain, filled in from reference TRBV7-8 and TRBJ2-7, reads GAGVSQSPRYKVAKRGQDVALRCDPISGHVSLFWYQQALGQGPEFLTYFQNEAQLDKSGLPSDRFFAERPEGSVSTLKIQRTQQEDSAVYLCASSLVGSGNSLSYEQYFGPGTRLTVT.

This chain joins TRBV28 and TRBJ2-1; D may be TRBD2 (5 bases). V lost 11 bases to trimming and J lost 3 bases, with 17 bases between them. The germline gives CDR1 MDHEN, CDR2 SYDVKM. This CDR3 is built from 14 residues. The CDR3 spells CAVLGSRDYNEQFF. The CDR3 DNA sequence: TGTGCCGTTCTTGGGTCGAGGGACTACAATGAGCAGTTCTTC.

The chain employs TRBV2 and TRBJ2-3; TRBD2 aligns across 11 bases. This CDR3 is built from 21 residues. The V gene's germline CDR1 is SNHLY and CDR2 FYNNEI. J was trimmed by 0 bases and V by 6 bases; bases with no gene match: 20. The CDR3, as DNA: TGTGCCAGCAGCACAAATTGGGGACTAGCGGACCTGGGTTTTAGCACAGATACGCAGTATTTT. This encodes CASSTNWGLADLGFSTDTQYF.

This clone was seen only a few times. The rearrangement joins TRBV6-2 or TRBV6-3 to TRBJ1-6; tentative D call: TRBD1 (5 bases). Trimming removed 3 bases from V and 4 bases from J, with 10 bases in between. Germline V gene lookup returns CDR1 MNHEY and CDR2 SVGEGT. This CDR3 is built from 15 residues. The DNA of the CDR3 is TGTGCCAGCAGTTATCACCACAGGTATAATTCACCCCTCCACTTT. Translation gives CASSYHHRYNSPLHF.